This TCR beta chain was profiled in a study of blood T cell repertoires in COVID-19 (TCRdb year 2020). Describing the broader study: Collaborator samples came from the United States, Italy and Spain and covered acute and convalescent phases of COVID-19. The samples were drawn from the first 160 participants of the ongoing ImmuneRACE study and from more than 1,000 subjects provided by 6 global collaborators. The material from the prospective study consisted of cDNA or gDNA derived from T cells, B-cell-depleted T cells, or PBMCs. Sample metadata almost always included a de-identified subject ID, COVID-19 status, age in years and sex. A freely available public database, intended as a resource for researchers studying the immune response to SARS-CoV-2, is where the repertoires were released. Where available, HLA class I and class II types were obtained from metadata supplied by the sample provider rather than from assay-based typing. Deeply sampled blood TCRbeta repertoires from subjects exposed to, actively infected with, or recovered from COVID-19 were included in the dataset. Findings and caveats that apply to the study as a whole: Clinical and demographic metadata were provided uncurated, with the amount varying by source and participant.

CDR1 and CDR2 were assigned from the germline V gene as SGDLS and YYNGEE. Counted from cysteine to phenylalanine, this CDR3 has 17 amino acids. Kept here is only the CDR3 DNA, which spans 51 bases and is read in frame from base 1. V lost 4 bases and J lost 3 bases, and the count of bases not matched to a germline gene is 12. The immunoSEQ Assay, a bias-controlled multiplex PCR, was used to amplify TCRbeta CDR3 regions from genomic DNA. The study's own analysis went as follows. The number of nucleated cells in each sample was estimated from the amplification of reference gene primers within the assay. To quantify the absolute abundance of each unique TCRbeta CDR3 rearrangement, sequence reads were collapsed and filtered. Productive Simpson clonality was computed per sample as the square root of Simpson's diversity index over productive rearrangements. This is the immuneACCESS table as TCRdb keeps it, with only in-frame sequences that have V and J called. A part of the clones is gone; compared with another copy, unresolved V genes explain less than half, and the rest is unexplained. V, J and clone size were drawn from that table, and D and trimming were deduced from the DNA. The sample includes under 300,000 clones, with approximately 83% observed a single time. The top ten constitute approximately 9% of the sample.

Samples from volunteer blood donors who had recovered from COVID-19 were contributed by a second Seattle source. The collaborating institutions used their own protocols to collect whole blood in K2EDTA tubes. Collaborator samples were shipped for TCRbeta analysis as frozen whole blood, isolated PBMCs, or DNA extracted from either sample type. Concerning this clone: Its antigen target is currently unknown. Base qualities were left out, and no much larger clone turns up one base away.

Rearrangement joined TRBV9 to TRBJ2-1, and 8 junctional nucleotides match TRBD2. The sequence derives from a woman aged 45-65 years who had recovered from COVID-19. Sample: peripheral blood. CDR3 loop: CASSLREGDSLYNEQFF. The nucleotide sequence reads TGTGCCAGCAGCCTTCGGGAGGGGGACTCACTCTACAATGAGCAGTTCTTC.